The rows below give T cell receptor beta chains drawn from one sample of a study of blood T cell repertoires in COVID-19. Clones were read by immunoSEQ multiplex PCR, and TCRdb kept only the in-frame ones, dropping some. The sample lists 50,000 or so clones; about 89% were seen once. The sample consisted of peripheral blood. The source is a human donor in a cohort sampled during active COVID-19. CDR3s include the opening cysteine and the closing phenylalanine or tryptophan. Each record gives: CDR3 protein, clone size, J gene, V gene, D gene, CDR3 length. A D gene is named only where the DNA matches it firmly. Some rows have no size entry. The others give once, few or many, or a class for an expanded clone.

CATKLPGSGGNEQFF	-	TRBJ2-1	TRBV5-4	TRBD2	15
CASIREVAGELFF	-	TRBJ2-2	TRBV2	-	13
CASSDLGTLQETQYF	-	TRBJ2-5	TRBV25-1	-	15
CASNPPGDNQPQHF	few	TRBJ1-5	TRBV19	-	14
CASSSGGQYYEQYF	-	TRBJ2-7	TRBV28	-	14
CASSGLIEETQYF	-	TRBJ2-5	TRBV19	-	13
CASSLQTGLDEQFF	-	TRBJ2-1	TRBV11-3	TRBD1	14
CASSLGGAVADTQYF	-	TRBJ2-3	TRBV2	-	15
CASSQQTGGASGANVLTF	-	TRBJ2-6	TRBV3-1/TRBV3-2	TRBD1	18
CASSYTGSSYNEQFF	-	TRBJ2-1	TRBV5-1	-	15
CASSQRQASGQPQHF	few	TRBJ1-5	TRBV27	-	15
CASSSSARTGKFETQYF	-	TRBJ2-5	TRBV5-1	TRBD1	17
CASSARQGVETQYF	-	TRBJ2-5	TRBV9	TRBD1	14
CASSVEGQPQHF	-	TRBJ1-5	TRBV9	-	12
CATSDRGTGVTGDNQPQHF	-	TRBJ1-5	TRBV24-1	TRBD1	19
CATQLRDNSNQPQHF	-	TRBJ1-5	TRBV19	-	15
CASKLAASSYNEQFF	-	TRBJ2-1	TRBV2	-	15
CATERRGAFF	-	TRBJ1-1	TRBV28	-	10
CASSWVPGLATPEQFF	-	TRBJ2-1	TRBV7-9	TRBD2	16